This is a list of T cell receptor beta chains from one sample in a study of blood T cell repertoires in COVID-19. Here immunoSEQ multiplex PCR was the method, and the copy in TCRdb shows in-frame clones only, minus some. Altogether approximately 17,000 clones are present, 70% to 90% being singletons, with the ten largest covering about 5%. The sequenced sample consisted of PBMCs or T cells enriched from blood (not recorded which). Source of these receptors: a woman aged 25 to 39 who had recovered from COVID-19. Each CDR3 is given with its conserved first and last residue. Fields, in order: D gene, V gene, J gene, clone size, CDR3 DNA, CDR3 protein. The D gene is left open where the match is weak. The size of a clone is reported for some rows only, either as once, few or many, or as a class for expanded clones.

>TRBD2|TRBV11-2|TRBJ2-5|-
TGTGCCAGCAGCCTGGTAGCGGGGAAGGTCGAGACCCAGTACTTC
CASSLVAGKVETQYF
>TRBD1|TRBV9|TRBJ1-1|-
TGTGCCAGCAGCGTAGTGGGACAGGGGGAAACTGAAGCTTTCTTT
CASSVVGQGETEAFF
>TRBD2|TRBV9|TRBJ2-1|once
TGTGCCAGCAGCCGGGGACTAGCGGGAGACAATGAGCAGTTCTTC
CASSRGLAGDNEQFF
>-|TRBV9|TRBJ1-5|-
TGTGCCAGCAGCGTAGAAAGTGGCTCCAATCAGCCCCAGCATTTT
CASSVESGSNQPQHF
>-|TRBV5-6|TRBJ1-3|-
TGTGCCAGCAGCTTTGGGACACACTCCGGGGACACCATATATTTT
CASSFGTHSGDTIYF
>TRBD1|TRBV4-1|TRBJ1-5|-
TGCGCCAGCAGCCCCGTGGGACAGGGTGGTCAGCCCCAGCATTTT
CASSPVGQGGQPQHF
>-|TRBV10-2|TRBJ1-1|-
TGCGCCAGCGCAACCCAGGGAGGGCACACTGAAGCTTTCTTT
CASATQGGHTEAFF
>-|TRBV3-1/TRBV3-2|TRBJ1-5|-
TGTGCCAGCAGCCCCGCGGAGAGCAATCAGCCCCAGCATTTT
CASSPAESNQPQHF
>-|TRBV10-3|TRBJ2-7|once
TGTGCCACGGGGGAGGTGTCGGGGCTCTACGAGCAGTACTTC
CATGEVSGLYEQYF
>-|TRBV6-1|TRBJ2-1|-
TGTGCCAGCAGTGAAGTGAGATCGACCTACAATGAGCAGTTCTTC
CASSEVRSTYNEQFF
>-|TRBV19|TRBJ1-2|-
TGTGCCAGTACCCCTACCATGAGGACAATGGGTGGCTACACCTTC
CASTPTMRTMGGYTF
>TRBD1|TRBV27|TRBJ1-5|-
TGTGCCAGCAGTCCAGGACCCGGGACAGGGGGCGTTCGCAATCAGCCCCAGCATTTT
CASSPGPGTGGVRNQPQHF
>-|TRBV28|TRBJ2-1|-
TGTGCCAGCAGTTCCGGTCCTTACAATGAGCAGTTCTTC
CASSSGPYNEQFF
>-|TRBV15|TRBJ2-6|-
TGTGCCACCAGCAGCCAGGGATACGGCTCTGGGGCCAACGTCCTGACTTTC
CATSSQGYGSGANVLTF
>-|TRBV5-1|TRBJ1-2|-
TGCGCCAGCAGCTTACAGGGATTTGGCTACACCTTC
CASSLQGFGYTF
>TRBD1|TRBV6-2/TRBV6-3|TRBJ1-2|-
TGTGCCAGCAGTGAGGCCGGGACAGGGGATAACTATGGCTACACCTTC
CASSEAGTGDNYGYTF
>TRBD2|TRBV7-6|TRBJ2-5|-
TGTGCCAGCAGCTTAGCTGGCGGGGGGCGAGAGACCCAGTACTTC
CASSLAGGGRETQYF
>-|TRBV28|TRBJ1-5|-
TGTGCCAGCAGTTCTGTTGGGGCTTATCAGCCCCAGCATTTT
CASSSVGAYQPQHF
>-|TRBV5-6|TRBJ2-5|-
TGTGCCAGCAGCTCGGGGGAGACCCAGTACTTC
CASSSGETQYF
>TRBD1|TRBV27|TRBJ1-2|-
TGTGCCAGCTCAAATCCGGGACAGATCTACACCTTC
CASSNPGQIYTF
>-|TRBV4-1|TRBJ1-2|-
TGCGCCAGCAGCCCCGGGACAAAGTCAGACTACACCTTC
CASSPGTKSDYTF
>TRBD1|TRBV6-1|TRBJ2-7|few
TGTGCCAGCAGTGGCCCCCGACAGGGGCGCTCCTACGAGCAGTACTTC
CASSGPRQGRSYEQYF
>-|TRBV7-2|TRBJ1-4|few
TGTGCCAGCAGCTTACTGTTTAATGAAAAACTGTTTTTT
CASSLLFNEKLFF
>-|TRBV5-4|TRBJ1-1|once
TGTGCCAGCAGCTTGAACACGAACACTGAAGCTTTCTTT
CASSLNTNTEAFF
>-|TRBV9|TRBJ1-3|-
TGTGCCAGCAGCTCCGGGGACTCGAACACCATATATTTT
CASSSGDSNTIYF
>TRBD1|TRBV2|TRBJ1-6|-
TGTGCCAGCAGTGGCAATCATGGCGGGACAGGACATTCACCCCTCCACTTT
CASSGNHGGTGHSPLHF
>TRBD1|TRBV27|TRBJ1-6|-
TGTGCCAGCAGTCGGGACAGGGGGAGTTCACCCCTCCACTTT
CASSRDRGSSPLHF
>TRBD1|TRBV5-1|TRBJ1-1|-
TGCGCCAGCAGCGCAACCGGGACAGGGGCCACTGAAGCTTTCTTT
CASSATGTGATEAFF
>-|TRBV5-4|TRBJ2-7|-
TGTGCCAGCAGCTTGATGGGACTTGGCCACTACGAGCAGTACTTC
CASSLMGLGHYEQYF
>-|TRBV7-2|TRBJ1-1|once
TGTGCCAGCAGCTCCTTACAGGTCACGAACACTGAAGCTTTCTTT
CASSSLQVTNTEAFF
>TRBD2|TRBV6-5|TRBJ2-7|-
TGTGCCAGCAGGACTAGCGTATCGACCTACGAGCAGTACTTC
CASRTSVSTYEQYF
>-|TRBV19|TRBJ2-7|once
TGTGCCAGTAGTATAGATCCCGTTACATTCCACGAGCAGTACTTC
CASSIDPVTFHEQYF
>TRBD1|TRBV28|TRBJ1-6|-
TGTGCCAGCCTCGTCGGACAGGGGGAAAATTCACCCCTCCACTTT
CASLVGQGENSPLHF
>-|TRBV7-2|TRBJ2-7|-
TGTGCCAGCAGCTTAGCCCCAGGGTCCTACGAGCAGTACTTC
CASSLAPGSYEQYF
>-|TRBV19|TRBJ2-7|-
TGTGCCAGTAGTATTTCGGACGAGCAGTACTTC
CASSISDEQYF
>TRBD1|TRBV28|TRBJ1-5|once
TGTGCCAGCAGCGAGACCGGGACAGGGACTCAGCCCCAGCATTTT
CASSETGTGTQPQHF
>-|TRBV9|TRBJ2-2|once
TGTGCCAGCAGCGTAGATGTTCGGTACACCGGGGAGCTGTTTTTT
CASSVDVRYTGELFF
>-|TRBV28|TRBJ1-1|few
TGTGCCAGCAGTTTATCACACAGTGAAGCTTTCTTT
CASSLSHSEAFF
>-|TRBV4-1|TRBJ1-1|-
TGCGCCAGCAGCCAAGAGGAGAGCGCCACTGAAGCTTTCTTT
CASSQEESATEAFF
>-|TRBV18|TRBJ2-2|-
TGTGCCAGCTCACCTTTTGAGTACACCGGGGAGCTGTTTTTT
CASSPFEYTGELFF
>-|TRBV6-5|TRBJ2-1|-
TGTGCCAGCCGTCAGGGTAGGAATGAGCAGTTCTTC
CASRQGRNEQFF
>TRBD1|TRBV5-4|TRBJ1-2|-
TGTGCCAGCAGCTTGGGTGCAGGGGGCGCCTATGGCTACACCTTC
CASSLGAGGAYGYTF
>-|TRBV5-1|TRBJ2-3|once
TGCGCCAGCAGCCTCCGGGACTTATTTTCTAGCACAGATACGCAGTATTTT
CASSLRDLFSSTDTQYF
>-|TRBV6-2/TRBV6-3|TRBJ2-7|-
TGTGCCAGCAGCCCCCTGCGAAGTCCGGAGGGAACCTACGAGCAGTACTTC
CASSPLRSPEGTYEQYF
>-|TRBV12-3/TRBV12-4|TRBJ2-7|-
TGTGCCAGCAGTCTGGGGCGACAAACGGTTAACTTC
CASSLGRQTVNF
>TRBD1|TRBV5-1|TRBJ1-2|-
TGCGCCAGCAGCTTGGAGACCGGGGGCAGGGGGCCTGGTGGCTACACCTTC
CASSLETGGRGPGGYTF
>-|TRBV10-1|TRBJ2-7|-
TGCGCCAGCAGCAGGGTTTCCTACGAGCAGTACTTC
CASSRVSYEQYF
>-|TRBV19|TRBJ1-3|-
TGTGCCAGTATACAGACCATAGGCTCTGGAAACACCATATATTTT
CASIQTIGSGNTIYF
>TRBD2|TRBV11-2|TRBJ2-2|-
TGTGCCAGCAGCTTGGGGACTAGCGGGGGAAGTAGGACCGGGGAGCTGTTTTTT
CASSLGTSGGSRTGELFF
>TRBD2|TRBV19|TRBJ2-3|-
TGTGCCAGTAGTTTACCCACTTTAGCGGGGGGAACCACAGATACGCAGTATTTT
CASSLPTLAGGTTDTQYF
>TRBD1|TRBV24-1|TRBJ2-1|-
TGTGCCACCAGTTTACGACCGGGACAGGGGTTCTACAATGAGCAGTTCTTC
CATSLRPGQGFYNEQFF
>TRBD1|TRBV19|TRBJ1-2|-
TGTGCCAGTAGCGAAGGACAGGTTACTCTCTATGGCTACACCTTC
CASSEGQVTLYGYTF
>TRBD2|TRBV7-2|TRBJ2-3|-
TGTGCCAGCAGCGCGTGGGAGGGTGGCACAGATACGCAGTATTTT
CASSAWEGGTDTQYF
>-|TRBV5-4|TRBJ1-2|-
TGTGCCAGCAGCATAGGGGGTAACTATGGCTACACCTTC
CASSIGGNYGYTF
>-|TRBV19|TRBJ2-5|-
TGTGCCACCAGCCAGGGGACCCAAGAGACCCAGTACTTC
CATSQGTQETQYF